This T cell receptor (beta chain) was sequenced in a study of blood T cell repertoires in COVID-19. V was cut by 6 bases and J by 5 bases, with 16 bases left in between. CDR1 WSHSY and CDR2 SAAADI come from the germline V gene. The CDR3 contains 14 residues. Method: immunoSEQ multiplex PCR; TCRdb's copy keeps in-frame clones and lacks some. Altogether fewer than 400,000 clones are present, 80% to 90% being singletons, with the ten largest covering 5%. The rearrangement links TRBV10-2 to TRBJ1-1, with D uncertain. The sample taken for sequencing was PBMCs or T cells enriched from blood (not recorded which). This clonotype was obtained from a man aged 30 to 39 who had recovered from COVID-19. The DNA of the CDR3 is TGCGCCAGCAGCTCGTACGGGTCTCTAACTGAAGCTTTCTTT. This translates into CASSSYGSLTEAFF.